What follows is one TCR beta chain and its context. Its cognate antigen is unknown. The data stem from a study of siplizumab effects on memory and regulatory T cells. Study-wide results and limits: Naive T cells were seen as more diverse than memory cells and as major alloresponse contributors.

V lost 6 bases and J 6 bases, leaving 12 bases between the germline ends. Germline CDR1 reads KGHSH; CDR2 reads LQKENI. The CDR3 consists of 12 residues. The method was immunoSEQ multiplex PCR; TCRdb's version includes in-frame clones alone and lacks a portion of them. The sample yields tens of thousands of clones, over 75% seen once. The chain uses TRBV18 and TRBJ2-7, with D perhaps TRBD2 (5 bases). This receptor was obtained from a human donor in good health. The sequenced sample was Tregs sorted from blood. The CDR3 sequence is CASSPPEGEQYF. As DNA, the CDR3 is TGTGCCAGCTCTCCCCCCGAGGGCGAGCAGTACTTC.